Each of the 9 T cell receptor beta chains below was sequenced from the same sample in a study of T cells in localized non-small cell lung cancer. Using immunoSEQ multiplex PCR, the repertoire was profiled, and TCRdb retains in-frame clones only, with some absent. The sample includes around 92,000 clones, around 90% of them seen just once. The sequencing used PBMCs, collected before any cancer treatment. These receptors were taken from a woman aged 35 to 70 with stage II squamous cell lung carcinoma.

In DNA form, the CDR3 reads TGCAGCGTTGAAGAGAGGGGAAAACTGTTTTTT. Protein product: CSVEERGKLFF. The rearrangement uses TRBV29-1 and TRBJ1-4; TRBD1 might be the D (5 bases). The germline CDR1 and CDR2 sequences are SQVTM and ANQGSEA. Trimming stripped 0 bases from V and 10 bases from J, with 6 bases between. This CDR3 region has 11 residues.

The rearrangement links TRBV28 to TRBJ1-2; 7 nucleotides line up with TRBD1. Germline-derived CDR1 and CDR2 are MDHEN and SYDVKM. The CDR3 totals 15 residues. J lost 7 bases, V lost 1 base, and 9 bases had no gene match. The CDR3 spells CASSLSHRGISGYTF. DNA for the CDR3: TGTGCCAGCAGTTTATCCCACAGGGGAATTTCTGGCTACACCTTC.

The chain joins TRBV7-8 to TRBJ2-7; D might be TRBD1 or TRBD2, each matching 6 bases. Trimming took off 1 base at V and 9 bases at J, with 13 bases between the two ends. Germline values: CDR1 SGHVS, CDR2 FQNEAQ. This CDR3 region has 13 residues. CDR3 residues: CASSLVGGHPQYF. The CDR3 coding sequence is TGTGCCAGCAGCTTAGTGGGGGGCCATCCGCAGTACTTC. Supplemented by reference TRBV7-8 and TRBJ2-7, the full variable domain reads GAGVSQSPRYKVAKRGQDVALRCDPISGHVSLFWYQQALGQGPEFLTYFQNEAQLDKSGLPSDRFFAERPEGSVSTLKIQRTQQEDSAVYLCASSLVGGHPQYFGPGTRLTVT.

This clone was counted between two and nine times. This rearrangement joins TRBV27 to TRBJ2-4; D is uncertain. With 6 bases removed from V and 0 bases from J, the gap between germline ends came to 12 bases. Germline-derived CDR1 and CDR2 are MNHEY and SMNVEV (reference sequence). The CDR3 is 15 amino acids. CDR3 loop: CASRPIGGAKNIQYF. The CDR3 nucleotides are TGTGCCAGCAGGCCCATAGGTGGAGCCAAAAACATTCAGTACTTC.

The chain recombines TRBV7-3 with TRBJ2-1; D gene unclear. CDR3 size: 15 residues. The V gene's germline CDR1 is SGHTA and CDR2 FQGTGA. The ends were cut back, 2 bases at V and 1 base at J, with 9 bases in the middle. The CDR3 sequence is CASSLSEESYNEQFF. As DNA, the CDR3 is TGTGCCAGCAGCTTATCAGAGGAGTCCTACAATGAGCAGTTCTTC.

J is TRBJ2-7 and V is TRBV9; D perhaps matches TRBD1 (6 bases). This CDR3 spans 16 amino acids. Between the trimmed V and J ends, which lost 0 bases and 0 bases, there was a span of 13 bases. Germline V gene lookup returns CDR1 SGDLS and CDR2 YYNGEE. CDR3 DNA: TGTGCCAGCAGCGTAGGGGGACGGACAGCCTCCTACGAGCAGTACTTC. Amino acids: CASSVGGRTASYEQYF.

J is TRBJ2-1 and V is TRBV13; D remains unclear. Germline V lookup: CDR1 PRHDT, CDR2 FYEKMQ (reference sequence). Trimming removed 3 bases from V and 10 bases from J, with 13 bases in between. This CDR3 is built from 13 residues. CDR3 in amino acids: CASSFEYGIEQFF. The CDR3 coding sequence is TGTGCCAGCAGCTTCGAGTACGGCATCGAGCAGTTCTTC. The entire variable domain, with the rest obtained from reference TRBV13 and TRBJ2-1, is as follows: AAGVIQSPRHLIKEKRETATLKCYPIPRHDTVYWYQQGPGQDPQFLISFYEKMQSDKGSIPDRFSAQQFSDYHSELNMSSLELGDSALYFCASSFEYGIEQFFGPGTRLTVL.

The J gene is TRBJ1-6, the V gene TRBV4-2; 7 bases are a match to TRBD1. CDR1 and CDR2 from the germline V gene are LGHNA and YNFKEQ. This CDR3 has 14 residues. With 1 base clipped from V and 9 bases from J, the junction kept 3 bases outside the gene matches. The CDR3 sequence is CASSQGQGGSPLHF. For the CDR3, the DNA is TGTGCCAGCAGCCAAGGACAGGGAGGTTCACCCCTCCACTTT.

This sequence joins TRBV6-1 and TRBJ1-3; D not resolved. The germline V gene encodes CDR1 MNHNS and CDR2 SASEGT. This CDR3 has 14 residues. As DNA, the CDR3 is TGTGCGACCTACCCGAAGATCTCTGGAAACACCATATATTTT. It specifies CATYPKISGNTIYF.